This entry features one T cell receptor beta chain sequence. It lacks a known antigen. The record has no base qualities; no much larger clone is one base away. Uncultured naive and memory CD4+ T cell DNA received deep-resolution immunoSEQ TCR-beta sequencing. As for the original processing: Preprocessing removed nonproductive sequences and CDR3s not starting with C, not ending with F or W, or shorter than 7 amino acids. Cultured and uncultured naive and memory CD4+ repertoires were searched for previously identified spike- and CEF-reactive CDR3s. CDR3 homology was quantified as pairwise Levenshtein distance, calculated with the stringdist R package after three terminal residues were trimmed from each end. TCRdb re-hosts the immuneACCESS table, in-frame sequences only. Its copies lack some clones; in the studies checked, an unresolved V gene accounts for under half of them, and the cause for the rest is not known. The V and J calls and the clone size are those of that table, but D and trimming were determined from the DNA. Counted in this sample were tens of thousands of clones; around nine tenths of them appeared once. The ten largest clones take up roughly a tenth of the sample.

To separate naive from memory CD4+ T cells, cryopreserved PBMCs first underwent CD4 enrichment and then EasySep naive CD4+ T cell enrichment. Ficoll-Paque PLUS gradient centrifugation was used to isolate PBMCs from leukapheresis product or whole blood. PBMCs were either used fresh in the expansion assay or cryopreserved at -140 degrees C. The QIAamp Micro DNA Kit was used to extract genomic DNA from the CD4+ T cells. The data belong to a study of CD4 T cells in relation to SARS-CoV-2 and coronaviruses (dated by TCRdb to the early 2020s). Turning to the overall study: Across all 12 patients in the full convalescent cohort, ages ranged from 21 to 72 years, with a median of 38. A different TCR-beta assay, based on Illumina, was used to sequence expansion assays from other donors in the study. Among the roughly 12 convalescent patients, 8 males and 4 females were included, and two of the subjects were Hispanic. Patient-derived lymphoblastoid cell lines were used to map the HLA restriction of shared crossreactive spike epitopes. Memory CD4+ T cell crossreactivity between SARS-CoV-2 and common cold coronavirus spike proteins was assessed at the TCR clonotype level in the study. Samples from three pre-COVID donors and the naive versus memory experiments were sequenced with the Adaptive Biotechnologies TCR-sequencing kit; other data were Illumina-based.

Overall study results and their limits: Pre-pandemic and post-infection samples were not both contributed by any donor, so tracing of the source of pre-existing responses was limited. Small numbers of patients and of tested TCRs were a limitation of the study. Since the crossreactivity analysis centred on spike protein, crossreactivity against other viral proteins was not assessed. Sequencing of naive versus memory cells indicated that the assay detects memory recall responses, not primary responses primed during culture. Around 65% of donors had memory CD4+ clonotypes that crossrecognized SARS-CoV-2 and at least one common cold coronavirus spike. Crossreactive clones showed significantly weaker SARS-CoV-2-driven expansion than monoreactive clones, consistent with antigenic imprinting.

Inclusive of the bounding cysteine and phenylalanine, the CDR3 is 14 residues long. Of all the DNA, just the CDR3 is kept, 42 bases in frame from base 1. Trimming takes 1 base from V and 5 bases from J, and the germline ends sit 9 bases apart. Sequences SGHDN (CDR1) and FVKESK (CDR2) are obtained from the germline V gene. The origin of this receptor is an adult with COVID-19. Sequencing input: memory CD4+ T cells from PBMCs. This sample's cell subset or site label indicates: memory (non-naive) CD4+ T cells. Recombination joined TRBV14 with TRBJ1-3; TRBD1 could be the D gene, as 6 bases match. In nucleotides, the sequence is TGTGCCAGCAGCCAAGTAGGGGGAAGAAACACCATATATTTT. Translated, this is CASSQVGGRNTIYF. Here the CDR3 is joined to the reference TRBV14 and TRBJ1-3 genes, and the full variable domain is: EAGVTQFPSHSVIEKGQTVTLRCDPISGHDNLYWYRRVMGKEIKFLLHFVKESKQDESGMPNNRFLAERTGGTYSTLKVQPAELEDSGVYFCASSQVGGRNTIYFGEGSWLTVV.